Each of the 22 T cell receptor beta chains below was sequenced from the same sample in a study of blood T cell repertoires in COVID-19. Measured with immunoSEQ multiplex PCR; TCRdb has only the in-frame clones, and not every one. Counted here are 200,000 to 250,000 clones, 80% occurring once; the ten biggest clones make up roughly 4.3%. Sequences were obtained from PBMCs or T cells enriched from blood (not recorded which). These receptors were obtained from a man aged 25-45 years with acute COVID-19.

Only a few counts were recorded for this clone. V usage is TRBV6-5 and J usage is TRBJ2-1; D may be TRBD1 (5 bases). CDR1 and CDR2 from the germline V gene are MNHEY and SVGAGI. The CDR3 has 13 residues. Trimming cost V 8 bases and J 9 bases, with 17 bases left between them. CDR3 sequence (DNA): TGTGCCAGCGGCGGATCCCAGCAGGGTGAGCAGTTCTTC. Translating it yields CASGGSQQGEQFF.

The J gene is TRBJ2-7, the V gene TRBV6-5; D gene uncertain. This CDR3 has 15 amino acids. Trimming stripped 6 bases from V and 2 bases from J, with 17 bases between. In germline, CDR1 is MNHEY, CDR2 SVGAGI. CDR3 nucleotides: TGTGCCAGCAGGTCTCGGCAGGTGCCCACCTACGAGCAGTACTTC. It encodes CASRSRQVPTYEQYF.

This sequence joins TRBV2 and TRBJ1-1; D is unclear. CDR1 is SNHLY and CDR2 is FYNNEI in the germline V gene. The CDR3 sequence is 16 residues long. Trimming pared 6 bases from V and 1 base from J, leaving 18 bases between. The DNA of the CDR3 is TGTGCCAGCAGCCACTGGAACGGGTTGGGGAACACTGAAGCTTTCTTT. It is translated as CASSHWNGLGNTEAFF.

The J gene is TRBJ1-2, the V gene TRBV7-6, with 8 positions matching TRBD1. The CDR3 covers 15 residues. Trimming took 5 bases from V and 2 from J; bases not matched to a gene: 7. The germline V gene has CDR1 SGHVS and CDR2 FNYEAQ. The CDR3 nucleotides are TGTGCCAGCAGCAGGGACAGGAGACAGAACTATGGCTACACCTTC. Translating it yields CASSRDRRQNYGYTF.

This clone was detected only once. The chain recombines TRBV6-5 with TRBJ1-2; D gene ambiguous. V dropped 2 bases and J dropped 5 bases, with 12 bases sitting between them. There are 14 residues in the CDR3. Germline values: CDR1 MNHEY, CDR2 SVGAGI. The CDR3 DNA is TGTGCCAGCAGTTACGGGTCAGGAAGGTATGGCTACACCTTC. It encodes CASSYGSGRYGYTF.

The chain links TRBV10-3 to TRBJ2-2; D unresolved. This CDR3 has 14 amino acids. The germline V and J ends were trimmed by 6 bases and 0 bases, with 8 bases remaining between them. Germline V gene sequence: CDR1 ENHRY, CDR2 SYGVKD. CDR3 sequence reads: CAIRSSSNTGELFF. In DNA form, the CDR3 reads TGTGCCATCAGATCGTCTTCGAACACCGGGGAGCTGTTTTTT.

Regarding this clone: Distinct nucleotide sequences in the sample also encode this CDR3. The J gene is TRBJ1-1, the V gene TRBV5-4, with 9 bases lining up with TRBD1. In germline, CDR1 is SGHNT, CDR2 YYREEE (reference sequence). CDR3 size: 16 residues. Trimming removed 2 bases from V and 0 bases from J; junction bases left unmatched: 5. The CDR3 DNA sequence: TGTGCCAGCAGCTTCCGGGACAGGGTTTTGAACACTGAAGCTTTCTTT. Translating gives CASSFRDRVLNTEAFF.

The chain combines TRBV6-5 with TRBJ2-7; 7 bases are a match to TRBD2. With 2 bases clipped from V and 4 bases from J, the junction kept 2 bases outside the gene matches. Germline loops: CDR1 MNHEY, CDR2 SVGAGI. The CDR3 length is 13 residues. The CDR3 nucleotides are TGTGCCAGCAGTTACGGGAGGGGATACGAGCAGTACTTC. Protein: CASSYGRGYEQYF.

The chain carries TRBV7-9 and TRBJ2-3; 8 nucleotides line up with TRBD2. V lost 2 bases, J lost 1 base, and 5 bases stayed unmatched. In germline, CDR1 is SEHNR, CDR2 FQNEAQ (reference sequence). This CDR3 contains 16 residues. In DNA form, the CDR3 reads TGTGCCAGCAGCTTAACTCGGGAGGGAGGCACAGATACGCAGTATTTT. Its protein product is CASSLTREGGTDTQYF.

CDR3 amino acids: CASSLWGQGRETQYF. CDR3 in DNA: TGTGCCAGCAGTTTATGGGGACAGGGGCGAGAGACCCAGTACTTC. J is TRBJ2-5 and V is TRBV28; 10 bases map to TRBD1. The germline V gene has CDR1 MDHEN and CDR2 SYDVKM. J was trimmed by 4 bases and V by 0 bases; bases with no gene match: 2. The CDR3 consists of 15 residues. Looking up the rest from reference TRBV28 and TRBJ2-5 gives the full variable domain: DVKVTQSSRYLVKRTGEKVFLECVQDMDHENMFWYRQDPGLGLRLIYFSYDVKMKEKGDIPEGYSVSREKKERFSLILESASTNQTSMYLCASSLWGQGRETQYFGPGTRLLVL.

This clone occurred many times. This chain joins TRBV6-6 and TRBJ1-6; no clear D gene. V lost 8 bases, J lost 7 bases, and 15 bases lay in between. The CDR3 sequence is 14 residues long. CDR1 and CDR2 (germline): MNHNY, SVGAGI (reference sequence). DNA for the CDR3: TGTGCCAGCTCAGCCCGGGAACCCAATTCACCCCTCCACTTT. Protein: CASSAREPNSPLHF.

This clone was counted a few times. The V gene is TRBV2, the J gene TRBJ1-5; D perhaps matches TRBD1 (5 bases). Germline V gene lookup returns CDR1 SNHLY and CDR2 FYNNEI. Trimming stripped 6 bases from V and 6 bases from J, with 12 bases between. This CDR3 spans 13 amino acids. DNA for the CDR3: TGTGCCAGCAGGGCAGGGAGGGGTCAGCCCCAGCATTTT. As protein: CASRAGRGQPQHF.

This clone has only a few counts. V is TRBV24-1 and J is TRBJ2-3; TRBD2 agrees at 9 bases. Germline lookup yields CDR1 KGHDR and CDR2 SFDVKD. V was pared by 5 bases and J by 3 bases, with 5 bases of the junction left unmatched. This CDR3 is built from 15 residues. The CDR3 region has the DNA TGTGCCACCAGTGTTGCGGGGGGGAGGACAGATACGCAGTATTTT. Amino acid sequence: CATSVAGGRTDTQYF.

The chain is built from TRBV5-4 and TRBJ1-6; TRBD1 is a possible D gene (5 bases). Germline CDR1 reads SGHNT; CDR2 reads YYREEE (reference sequence). The V and J ends lost 2 bases and 8 bases respectively, with 11 bases between them. The CDR3 spans 14 residues. CDR3 sequence reads: CASSLRGGDSPLHF. The CDR3 nucleotides read TGTGCCAGCAGCTTAAGGGGAGGGGATTCACCCCTCCACTTT.

The chain combines TRBV2 with TRBJ1-2; the match to TRBD1 covers 9 bases. CDR3 length: 13 amino acids. V trimming: 8 bases; J trimming: 6 bases; junction bases outside the gene matches: 7. Germline V lookup: CDR1 SNHLY, CDR2 FYNNEI. This CDR3 is CASGQGPGDGYTF. In DNA, the CDR3 is TGTGCCAGCGGACAGGGGCCTGGAGATGGCTACACCTTC. Full variable domain (outside the CDR3, taken from reference TRBV2 and TRBJ1-2): EPEVTQTPSHQVTQMGQEVILRCVPISNHLYFYWYRQILGQKVEFLVSFYNNEISEKSEIFDDQFSVERPDGSNFTLKIRSTKLEDSAMYFCASGQGPGDGYTFGSGTRLTVV.

The J gene is TRBJ2-1, the V gene TRBV2; D is possibly TRBD2 (6 bases). V dropped 0 bases and J dropped 8 bases, with 11 bases sitting between them. Germline CDR1 reads SNHLY; CDR2 reads FYNNEI. The CDR3 runs to 14 residues. The CDR3 DNA reads TGTGCCAGCAGTGAAGCCCGGGGGTCCTATGAGCAGTTCTTC. Protein sequence: CASSEARGSYEQFF.

The CDR3 region is CASSLKGVGDQPQHF. The CDR3 DNA sequence: TGTGCCAGCAGCTTGAAAGGGGTTGGGGATCAGCCCCAGCATTTT. V usage is TRBV5-5 and J usage is TRBJ1-5; the D gene is possibly TRBD1 (5 bases). With 1 base removed from V and 5 bases from J, the gap between germline ends came to 13 bases. Per germline, CDR1 SGHKS and CDR2 YYEKEE (reference sequence). The CDR3 is 15 residues long.

The rearrangement uses TRBV19 and TRBJ2-1; 8 bases are a match to TRBD2. Per the germline V gene, CDR1 is LNHDA and CDR2 is SQIVND (reference sequence). After removal of 6 bases from V and 7 bases from J, the junction contained 14 bases not matched to a gene. This CDR3 spans 16 amino acids. The CDR3 sequence: CASSSLAVFLFNEQFF. CDR3 in DNA: TGTGCCAGTAGCTCACTAGCGGTTTTCCTTTTTAATGAGCAGTTCTTC.

The J gene is TRBJ2-3, the V gene TRBV9, with 8 nucleotides matching TRBD2. Germline values: CDR1 SGDLS, CDR2 YYNGEE. The CDR3 contains 18 residues. The V and J ends lost 4 bases and 2 bases, in that order; junction bases with no gene match: 15. The chain's CDR3 is CASSPRDRTSSYTDTQYF. The CDR3 DNA is TGTGCCAGCAGCCCGAGGGACCGGACTAGCAGCTACACAGATACGCAGTATTTT.

The gene calls are TRBV24-1 and TRBJ1-6; 10 bases agree with TRBD1. Germline CDR1 is KGHDR and CDR2 is SFDVKD. The V gene end was trimmed by 9 bases and the J gene end by 0 bases; junction bases not matched to a gene: 13. The CDR3 has 19 amino acids. Here the CDR3 reads CATVTGTGARSSYNSPLHF. The CDR3 DNA sequence: TGTGCCACCGTTACAGGGACAGGGGCCCGAAGCTCCTATAATTCACCCCTCCACTTT.

The chain carries TRBV6-5 and TRBJ2-5, with D maybe TRBD2 (5 bases). Germline values: CDR1 MNHEY, CDR2 SVGAGI. The V end was cut by 9 bases, the J end by 4 bases, with 18 bases between. The CDR3 contains 14 residues. In DNA form, the CDR3 reads TGTGCCAGTACGCCGGGGAGTCGCGGAGAGACCCAGTACTTC. It encodes CASTPGSRGETQYF.

The chain's CDR3 is CATTKASTDTQYF. CDR3 DNA sequence: TGTGCCACCACTAAGGCTAGCACAGATACGCAGTATTTT. V is TRBV12-3 or TRBV12-4 and J is TRBJ2-3, with unresolved D. The CDR3 is 13 residues long. Trimming took off 10 bases at V and 0 bases at J, with 11 bases between the two ends.